These 17 T cell receptor beta chains came from one sample sequenced in a study of T cell repertoires in cytomegalovirus infection (dated by TCRdb to the late 2010s). For sequencing, an Illumina HiSeq 1500 was employed. Through fastp at Q25 and MiXCR, TCRdb rebuilt clones from the public reads, retaining in-frame beta chains. Entries that share a CDR3 protein sequence are merged under the most common genes and DNA. The sample profile shows more than 400,000 distinct CDR3 sequences; about 30% of them were found once. The ten largest clones capture 13% of the sample. The sequencing sample was made of PBMCs. These receptors were taken from a human donor in good health (CMV status not recorded). Some clones in this sample may be carry-over from other donors' samples.

This chain uses TRBV7-6 with TRBJ1-1, with a possible D match to TRBD1 (5 bases). Trimming removed 1 base from V and 6 bases from J, with 9 bases in between. Germline CDR1 reads SGHVS; CDR2 reads FNYEAQ. This CDR3 comprises 13 residues. The CDR3 protein is CASSLEARAEAFF. CDR3 sequence (DNA): TGTGCCAGCAGCTTAGAGGCCAGGGCTGAAGCTTTCTTT.

There are many counts of this clonotype. CDR3 sequence reads: CASSFWPDSSGRGYEQYF. The CDR3 DNA reads TGTGCCAGCAGTTTTTGGCCCGACTCTAGCGGGAGGGGTTACGAGCAGTACTTC. The chain combines TRBV28 with TRBJ2-7; TRBD2 aligns across 12 bases. Losses at the gene ends were 3 bases for V and 4 bases for J; bases not matched to a gene: 13. This CDR3 is built from 18 residues. Germline CDR1 is MDHEN and CDR2 is SYDVKM.

This clonotype was counted many times. The chain has TRBV7-8 and TRBJ2-1, with no clear D. The CDR3 sequence is 12 residues long. Trimming removed 4 bases at V and 9 bases at J, with 10 bases between. Germline V gene lookup returns CDR1 SGHVS and CDR2 FQNEAQ. The CDR3 loop is CASSSNYGEQFF. The CDR3 DNA sequence: TGTGCCAGCAGCTCAAACTACGGTGAGCAGTTCTTC.

This clonotype appeared a few times. This chain connects TRBV6-5 to TRBJ1-3; the D is unclear. The length of the CDR3 is 15 residues. V lost 0 bases and J 1 base, leaving 7 bases between the germline ends. Germline V lookup: CDR1 MNHEY, CDR2 SVGAGI. In DNA, the CDR3 is TGTGCCAGCAGTTACTCCGTGAAGTCTGGAAACACCATATATTTT. It is translated as CASSYSVKSGNTIYF.

This clonotype came up a few times. The CDR3 coding sequence is TGCAGTGCTCCGGACAGAGGGCTTGAAGCTTTCTTT. Translating gives CSAPDRGLEAFF. The V gene is TRBV20-1, the J gene TRBJ1-1; weak D call: TRBD1 (6 bases). CDR3 length equals 12 residues. The germline V gene encodes CDR1 DFQATT and CDR2 SNEGSKA (reference sequence). V lost 5 bases and J 7 bases, leaving 14 bases between the germline ends.

The chain is built from TRBV5-1 and TRBJ2-1; either TRBD1 or TRBD2 may fit D (5 bases each). V was cut by 6 bases and J by 3 bases, with 16 bases left in between. This CDR3 has 15 amino acids. Germline loops: CDR1 SGHRS, CDR2 YFSETQ. DNA of the CDR3: TGCGCCAGCAAGACCGGGGCTGAAATCTACAATGAGCAGTTCTTC. This sequence encodes CASKTGAEIYNEQFF.

The rearrangement joins TRBV19 to TRBJ1-5; D gene uncertain. The CDR3 length is 15 residues. In germline, CDR1 is LNHDA, CDR2 SQIVND (reference sequence). The V gene lost 3 bases and the J gene lost 0 bases, with 9 bases spanning the gap. The DNA of the CDR3 is TGTGCCAGTAGTATTTACAGCGATAGCAATCAGCCCCAGCATTTT. Encoded protein: CASSIYSDSNQPQHF.

The rearrangement uses TRBV6-6 and TRBJ1-2; TRBD1 aligns across 8 bases. CDR3 length: 13 residues. Trimming took 5 bases from V and 5 from J; bases not matched to a gene: 4. Germline V CDR1 and CDR2: MNHNY, SVGAGI (reference sequence). CDR3 loop: CASSGDRLYGYTF. CDR3 sequence (DNA): TGTGCCAGCAGTGGGGACAGGCTGTATGGCTACACCTTC.

At least ten counts were recorded for this clonotype. This chain connects TRBV7-8 to TRBJ2-5; possible D gene TRBD2, 6 bases. CDR1 is SGHVS and CDR2 is FQNEAQ in the germline V gene. The CDR3 has 16 amino acids. Trimming took off 3 bases at V and 2 bases at J, with 16 bases between the two ends. The CDR3 spells CASSFAQQRVQETQYF. The CDR3 bases are TGTGCCAGCAGCTTCGCGCAACAGCGGGTACAAGAGACCCAGTACTTC.

The chain couples TRBV28 to TRBJ2-1; D is perhaps TRBD1 (6 bases). There are 13 residues in the CDR3. Per the germline V gene, CDR1 is MDHEN and CDR2 is SYDVKM. V was clipped by 7 bases and J by 3 bases, with 10 bases between them. In DNA form, the CDR3 reads TGTGCCAGCACAGGGACAAACTACAATGAGCAGTTCTTC. Its protein is CASTGTNYNEQFF.

This clonotype has a count of ten or more. The V gene is TRBV7-2, the J gene TRBJ1-6, with D possibly matching TRBD1 (5 bases). This CDR3 contains 15 residues. Trimming shortened V by 0 bases and J by 7 bases, and 10 bases separated the two germline ends. The V gene's germline CDR1 is SGHTA and CDR2 FQGNSA. CDR3 in amino acids: CASSLAPRANSPLHF. The DNA for the CDR3 is TGTGCCAGCAGCTTAGCACCCAGGGCGAATTCACCCCTCCACTTT. Together with reference TRBV7-2 and TRBJ1-6, the CDR3 gives the full variable domain: GAGVSQSPSNKVTEKGKDVELRCDPISGHTALYWYRQSLGQGLEFLIYFQGNSAPDKSGLPSDRFSAERTGGSVSTLTIQRTQQEDSAVYLCASSLAPRANSPLHFGNGTRLTVT.

A few counts support this clonotype. The chain joins TRBV11-3 to TRBJ1-2; maybe TRBD1 (5 bases). Germline V gives CDR1 SGHNT, CDR2 YENEEA. V lost 5 bases and J lost 3, with 13 bases in between. The CDR3 has 14 residues. CDR3 sequence (DNA): TGTGCCAGCAGCGAGGGACGACTGGACTATGGCTACACCTTC. Its translation: CASSEGRLDYGYTF.

The chain uses TRBV6-2 or TRBV6-3 and TRBJ2-5; the match to TRBD2 covers 7 bases. The V gene end was trimmed by 3 bases and the J gene end by 2 bases; junction bases not matched to a gene: 9. The germline gives CDR1 MNHEY, CDR2 SVGEGT. This CDR3 has 16 amino acids. CDR3 DNA: TGTGCCAGCAGTTATGGCCCGGGGACTACACAAGAGACCCAGTACTTC. It yields the protein CASSYGPGTTQETQYF.

This clonotype was counted between two and nine times. Sequence at one end of the junction differs from germline and may be a read error. This chain links TRBV7-9 with TRBJ2-3; D is unclear. The CDR3 loop spans 11 amino acids. CDR1 is SEHNR and CDR2 is FQNEAQ in the germline V gene (reference sequence). The DNA of the CDR3 is TGTGCCAGCAGCTTAGCGCTAGACAAGAATTTT. As protein: CASSLALDKNF.

This chain's CDR3 is CASSYAAGGPTDTQYF. Here the CDR3 DNA reads TGTGCCAGCAGTTACGCCGCGGGAGGCCCCACAGATACGCAGTATTTT. The chain uses TRBV6-5 and TRBJ2-3; 8 bases are shared with TRBD2. The CDR3 has 16 amino acids. The J segment lost 2 bases and the V segment lost 2 bases, leaving 6 bases of the junction unmatched. The V gene's germline CDR1 is MNHEY and CDR2 SVGAGI.

This clonotype appeared a few times. The rearrangement links TRBV28 to TRBJ2-7, with 7 bases identical to TRBD2. J lost 4 bases, V lost 4 bases, and 13 bases had no gene match. The germline V gene encodes CDR1 MDHEN and CDR2 SYDVKM. This CDR3 is built from 16 residues. The DNA for the CDR3 is TGTGCCAGCAGTTCCTGGTGGCCGGGAGCGGGGTACGAGCAGTACTTC. Translated: CASSSWWPGAGYEQYF.

This clonotype was seen just once. The chain couples TRBV20-1 to TRBJ1-1; maybe TRBD1 (6 bases). The V end lost 3 bases, the J end lost 5 bases, and 13 bases lay between the germline ends. CDR1 is DFQATT, CDR2 SNEGSKA, per germline (reference sequence). The CDR3 contains 13 residues. CDR3 bases: TGCAGTGCTAGGAAGACAGGCAATACTGAAGCTTTCTTT. Translation gives CSARKTGNTEAFF.